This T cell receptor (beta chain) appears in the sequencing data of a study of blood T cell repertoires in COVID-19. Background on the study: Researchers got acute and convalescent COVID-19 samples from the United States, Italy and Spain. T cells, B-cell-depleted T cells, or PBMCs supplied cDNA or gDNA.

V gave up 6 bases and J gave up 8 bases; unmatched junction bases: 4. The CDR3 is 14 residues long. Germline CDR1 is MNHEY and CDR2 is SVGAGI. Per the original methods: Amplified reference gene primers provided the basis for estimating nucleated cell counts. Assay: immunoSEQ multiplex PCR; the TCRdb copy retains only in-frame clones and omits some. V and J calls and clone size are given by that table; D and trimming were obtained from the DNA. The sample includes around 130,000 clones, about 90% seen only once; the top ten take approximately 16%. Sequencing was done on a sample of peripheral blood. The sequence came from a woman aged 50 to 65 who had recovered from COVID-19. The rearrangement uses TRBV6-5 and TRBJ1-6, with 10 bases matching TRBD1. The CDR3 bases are TGTGCCAGCAGCGGACAGGGGGTAGATTCACCCCTCCACTTT. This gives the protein CASSGQGVDSPLHF.